Here is one T cell receptor (beta chain) with its context. Its antigen is unknown. Qualities for individual bases were not recorded, and no much larger clone is one base off. Measured from the cysteine to the phenylalanine, the CDR3 is 13 residues long. The CDR3 DNA has 39 bases and is translated from base 1. The germline V gene (reference sequence) gives CDR1 as GTSNPN and CDR2 as SVGIG. The library was produced with multiplex PCR. Sequencing took place on an Illumina HiSeq 4000. CDR3 regions were amplified by Arm-PCR with iRepertoire HTBI primers to construct TCR beta libraries. Before sequencing, the PCR products underwent gel purification. On the authors' methods: Gene usage analysis of CDR3 amino acid clonotypes used the roughly 62 TRBV and some 15 TRBJ segments found across samples. Filtered high-quality paired reads were merged into contigs using COPE and FqMerger. BLAST was used to align contigs to the IMGT TRBV, TRBD and TRBJ reference genes, and CDR3 was defined following IMGT. Highly expanded clones were defined as clonotypes with a frequency above 0.1%. Shannon entropy served as the measure of repertoire diversity, while the Gini coefficient captured V-J evenness. Clonotypes shared by more than one individual were considered public. TCRdb ran its own pipeline on the public reads, namely fastp trimming at Q25 and MiXCR clone calling, and kept in-frame beta chains. Each entry merges the rows of one CDR3 protein and shows their most common DNA and genes. TCRdb, not the original authors, processed these V and J calls. Across this sample there are about 620,000 distinct CDR3 sequences, with 16% seen only once. The top ten clonotypes cover approximately 18% of the sample.

This record comes from a study of regulatory T cells in long-lasting Graves disease (dated by TCRdb to about 2021). Turning to the overall study: In the newly diagnosed Graves' disease group, patients had been taking antithyroid drugs for less than 3 months. Patients with persistent Graves' disease were compared with patients with newly diagnosed Graves' disease using TCR sequencing and RNA sequencing of peripheral blood. The study was registered as a clinical trial and conducted in China. A total of roughly 35 samples underwent TCR sequencing: 13 from persistent and roughly 20 from newly diagnosed Graves' disease patients. Points the paper makes about the study in general: Patients with persistent disease shared more public clonotypes (about 2,700) than newly diagnosed patients did (around 980). Persistent Graves' disease patients showed lower TCR Shannon entropy and fewer highly expanded clones than newly diagnosed patients, suggesting clonal expansion. The small sample size was acknowledged by the authors as a limitation that may reduce accuracy. Sequencing and analysis were restricted to the TCR beta chain. Preferential use of TRBV28, TRBJ1-2 and TRBJ2-5 was observed in persistent disease, whereas TRBV20-1 and TRBJ2-1 were favored in newly diagnosed disease. Peripheral blood alone was examined, since thyroid tissue, which constituted the primary lesion, could not be accessed.

According to the study, the label for this sample's time point signals: newly diagnosed GD, antithyroid drugs for less than 3 months. RNA was extracted from PBMCs in TRIzol for both TCR sequencing and RNA sequencing. Graves' disease was diagnosed according to American Thyroid Association guidelines. Patients were recruited from an endocrinology department in Xi'an, China. Each patient gave about 8.1 milliliters of peripheral blood, collected in an EDTA anticoagulant tube. Ficoll Paque Plus density gradient separation was used to isolate PBMCs, and no additional T cell sorting was done. An Agilent 2100 Bioanalyzer and agarose gel were used to assess RNA quality, and a NanoDrop 2000 was used to measure RNA concentration. These records were also assigned to another study, of T cells in Graves' hyperthyroidism and ophthalmopathy. Looking at the second paper: Stable Graves' hyperthyroidism was defined as no progression to ophthalmopathy during 18 months of follow-up. The hyperthyroidism patients were between 18 and 65 years old and newly diagnosed, with a disease duration of less than 2 months. The study excluded patients with uncontrolled infections, other autoimmune diseases, pregnancy or lactation. Clinical symptoms, serum thyroxine and TRAb, thyroid ultrasound, and orbital computed tomography formed the basis for the diagnoses. For the first round of RT-PCR on the TCR CDR3, the HTBI primer set was used together with the Qiagen OneStep RT-PCR kit. Most expanded thyroid clonotypes (frequency above 0.001) were also found in blood, which suggests that blood repertoires may mirror thyroid immune responses. A 13 V-J signature model separated ophthalmopathy from stable hyperthyroidism, with 87.88% sensitivity and about 81% specificity in cross-validation and 80%/75% in testing. In validation, the model predicted progression to ophthalmopathy a median of roughly 6.5 months before onset, with around 70% sensitivity and 72.22% specificity. TCR V-J signatures able to tell the groups apart were searched for in a discovery cohort of around 95 patients, of whom around 42 had Graves' ophthalmopathy and about 60 had stable Graves' hyperthyroidism. Prospective prediction of ophthalmopathy was tested in an independent validation cohort consisting of 18 to 20 hyperthyroidism patients and around 16 patients who later progressed to ophthalmopathy. The roughly 91 discovery patients were randomly divided into training and test sets at a 7:3 ratio. In more than five Graves' hyperthyroidism patients, the study also compared T-cell repertoires from thyroid tissue with T-cell repertoires from blood. After blood sampling, hyperthyroidism patients were treated with methimazole at a starting dose of 30 mg daily, and ophthalmopathy patients were treated with high-dose intravenous methylprednisolone. Libraries were constructed in a second round of multiplex PCR, after which size selection and purification were carried out. Sequencing of the libraries was done on an Illumina HiSeq2000 using paired-end 100 bp reads. SOAPnuke was used to process the raw data, throwing out any read that contained adapters or uncalled bases, had a mean Phred below 15, or lacked an exact constant-primer or identifier match. High-quality paired reads were merged using COPE v1.2.5, and each unique nucleotide sequence was defined as a clonotype. MiTCR v1.1 was used to align clonotypes to the IMGT TRBV, TRBD and TRBJ reference segments. Analysis was restricted to V-J combinations with a frequency above 0.0001, which covered roughly 99% of repertoires. The TCS score was defined as the ratio of F50 (clonal expansion) to E x V (chaos), calculated using BLOSUM62-based TCRdist between CDR3 peptides within each V-J. Welch's t-statistics and random forest reduced some 510 V-J features to 13, which were used in a naive Bayes classifier (R e1071). No statistical method was used to set the sample size in advance, and investigators knew the group allocation. TCR Vbeta CDR3 sequencing of some 140 peripheral blood samples (43 ophthalmopathy, some 75 hyperthyroidism and some 17 progressor patients) is reported in the paper.

This TCR came from a woman younger than 45 with Graves disease. Donor details come from another sample of the same person, matched by shared clones. The chain was built from TRBV30 and TRBJ1-4; the junction holds 7 bases that match TRBD1. The sequencing here drew on peripheral blood mononuclear cells (PBMCs), taken at new diagnosis, from a patient treated with antithyroid drugs. The DNA reads as follows: TGTGCAGTCCCCGGGACAGCCCCAGAAAAACTGTTTTTT. It translates as CAVPGTAPEKLFF.